Listed here are 28 T cell receptor beta chains from one sample, sequenced in a study of cytomegalovirus exposure and HLA in healthy donors. TCRdb's copy holds only in-frame clones and misses some; the assay was immunoSEQ multiplex PCR. The table lists 100,000 or so clones, 70% to 90% of them singletons, with roughly 4% in the top ten. The sequenced material came from PBMCs. These receptors were collected from a woman under 30 in good health and CMV-seropositive.

The chain employs TRBV7-9 and TRBJ2-1; TRBD1 aligns across 7 bases. The CDR3 loop spans 14 amino acids. V lost 1 base and J lost 13; bases outside the gene matches: 10. The V gene's germline CDR1 is SEHNR and CDR2 FQNEAQ (reference sequence). CDR3 sequence: CASSLGAGGKEQFF. Here the CDR3 DNA reads TGTGCCAGCAGCTTAGGGGCAGGGGGTAAGGAACAGTTCTTC.

The J gene is TRBJ1-2, the V gene TRBV6-5; D gene unclear. CDR3 size: 14 residues. V gave up 1 base and J gave up 5 bases, with 11 bases separating them. Germline V gene data show CDR1 as MNHEY and CDR2 as SVGAGI. The CDR3 region has the DNA TGTGCCAGCAGTTACTTTGCGGCGGGGTATGGCTACACCTTC. The encoded protein is CASSYFAAGYGYTF.

The rearrangement uses TRBV5-1 and TRBJ2-3; 9 bases fit TRBD2. J lost 5 bases, V lost 5 bases, and 12 bases had no gene match. Germline assignment: CDR1 SGHRS and CDR2 YFSETQ. This CDR3 is built from 16 residues. Here the CDR3 DNA reads TGCGCCAGCAGTCCCGGACTAGCGAGGGACGTAGATACGCAGTATTTT. The encoded protein is CASSPGLARDVDTQYF. Using reference TRBV5-1 and TRBJ2-3 for the parts outside the CDR3, the full variable domain is KAGVTQTPRYLIKTRGQQVTLSCSPISGHRSVSWYQQTPGQGLQFLFEYFSETQRNKGNFPGRFSGRQFSNSRSEMNVSTLELGDSALYLCASSPGLARDVDTQYFGPGTRLTVL.

This clone was counted ten times or more. The same CDR3 is also encoded by other DNA sequences in this sample. The chain carries TRBV2 and TRBJ2-7; 8 nucleotides align to TRBD1. Germline values: CDR1 SNHLY, CDR2 FYNNEI. J was trimmed by 2 bases and V by 3 bases; bases with no gene match: 3. This CDR3 is 14 amino acids long. The CDR3 region has the DNA TGTGCCAGCAGTGAGGCAGGGGGCCCCTACGAGCAGTACTTC. Amino acids: CASSEAGGPYEQYF.

The J gene is TRBJ1-1, the V gene TRBV18; tentatively, D is TRBD1 (6 bases). V lost 2 bases, J lost 4 bases, and 8 bases lay in between. This CDR3 region has 13 residues. CDR1 KGHSH and CDR2 LQKENI come from the germline V gene. Written as DNA, the CDR3 is TGTGCCAGCTCACCAGCCAGGGGCACTGAAGCTTTCTTT. Protein product: CASSPARGTEAFF.

The chain is built from TRBV19 and TRBJ1-2; D is perhaps TRBD1 (6 bases). This CDR3 region has 13 residues. Germline CDR1 is LNHDA and CDR2 is SQIVND (reference sequence). The V gene lost 10 bases and the J gene lost 0 bases, with 12 bases spanning the gap. CDR3 sequence (DNA): TGTGCCACTCACGACAGGTCTAACTATGGCTACACCTTC. It codes for CATHDRSNYGYTF.

This chain links TRBV4-1 with TRBJ2-1; the match to TRBD2 covers 9 bases. Germline V CDR1 and CDR2: MGHRA, YSYEKL. The J segment lost 4 bases and the V segment lost 0 bases, leaving 4 bases of the junction unmatched. This CDR3 is 16 amino acids long. The CDR3: CASSQDRSGRYNEQFF. DNA of the CDR3: TGCGCCAGCAGCCAAGACCGTAGCGGGAGATACAATGAGCAGTTCTTC.

The chain joins TRBV7-9 to TRBJ1-2; D is unresolved. Trimming removed 5 bases from V and 2 bases from J, with 6 bases in between. From germline, CDR1 is SEHNR and CDR2 FQNEAQ (reference sequence). The CDR3 length is 12 residues. The CDR3 loop reads CASSPENYGYTF. In DNA form, the CDR3 reads TGTGCCAGCAGCCCAGAAAACTATGGCTACACCTTC.

This clone was seen a single time. The chain has TRBV15 and TRBJ2-7; 7 nucleotides line up with TRBD1. This CDR3 spans 15 amino acids. CDR1 LNHNV and CDR2 YYDKDF come from the germline V gene (reference sequence). The trim removed 4 bases at V and 3 bases at J, leaving 9 bases unmatched. CDR3 sequence reads: CATSTTRTGFYEQYF. The DNA of the CDR3 is TGTGCCACCAGCACGACCAGGACAGGCTTCTACGAGCAGTACTTC.

The V call is TRBV27, the J call TRBJ2-2; 9 bases are a match to TRBD2. The junction had 5 bases not matched to a gene; V was cut back by 3 bases and J by 3 bases. The CDR3 runs 16 residues. From germline, CDR1 is MNHEY and CDR2 SMNVEV (reference sequence). CDR3 amino acids: CASSFGAGGYTGELFF. The CDR3 DNA reads as TGTGCCAGCAGTTTCGGAGCGGGAGGTTACACCGGGGAGCTGTTTTTT.

DNA for the CDR3: TGTGCCACCCAGGGGACCTACGAGCAGTACTTC. As protein: CATQGTYEQYF. This chain links TRBV27 with TRBJ2-7; the D gene is possibly TRBD1 (6 bases). Trimming removed 10 bases at V and 2 bases at J, with 9 bases between. Germline CDR1 is MNHEY and CDR2 is SMNVEV (reference sequence). The CDR3 runs 11 residues.

The V gene is TRBV18, the J gene TRBJ2-1, with no clear D. Germline V lookup: CDR1 KGHSH, CDR2 LQKENI. The CDR3 is 12 amino acids. Trimming cost V 3 bases and J 10 bases, with 10 bases left between them. The CDR3 sequence: CASSPTLREQFF. The CDR3 nucleotides are TGTGCCAGCTCACCTACCCTCCGGGAGCAGTTCTTC.

This chain joins TRBV4-2 and TRBJ2-3, with 8 bases aligning to TRBD2. CDR1 and CDR2 (germline): LGHNA, YNFKEQ. There are 16 residues in the CDR3. The V segment lost 5 bases and the J segment 8 bases; nucleotides outside the gene matches: 15. CDR3: CASSEAGAGALLTQYF. The CDR3 nucleotides are TGTGCCAGCAGCGAAGCTGGAGCGGGGGCCCTCCTTACGCAGTATTTT.

V and J are TRBV11-3 and TRBJ1-1; TRBD1 is a possible D gene (5 bases). Per germline, CDR1 SGHNT and CDR2 YENEEA. The CDR3 runs to 18 residues. The V gene lost 4 bases and the J gene lost 3 bases, with 24 bases spanning the gap. This CDR3 is CASSSSGIWGASDTEAFF. DNA for the CDR3: TGTGCCAGCAGCTCATCAGGGATATGGGGCGCCTCGGACACTGAAGCTTTCTTT.

The chain couples TRBV11-2 to TRBJ2-6, with unresolved D. This CDR3 is built from 18 residues. V dropped 7 bases and J dropped 0 bases, with 19 bases sitting between them. The V gene's germline CDR1 is SGHAT and CDR2 FQNNGV. Here the CDR3 reads CASTPRSWSLSGANVLTF. In nucleotides, the CDR3 is TGTGCCAGCACCCCCAGGTCGTGGTCCCTCTCTGGGGCCAACGTCCTGACTTTC.

The chain combines TRBV5-6 with TRBJ1-3; D remains ambiguous. V gave up 3 bases and J gave up 0 bases, with 4 bases separating them. CDR1 SGHDT and CDR2 YYEEEE come from the germline V gene. There are 13 residues in the CDR3. CDR3 bases: TGTGCCAGCAGCTCCGGCTCTGGAAACACCATATATTTT. Translated, it gives CASSSGSGNTIYF.

The genes are TRBV6-5 and TRBJ1-6; 9 positions agree with TRBD1. V was pared by 6 bases and J by 6 bases, with 6 bases of the junction left unmatched. Germline CDR1 MNHEY, CDR2 SVGAGI. CDR3 length: 15 residues. The CDR3 loop is CASSDRQGVNSPLHF. The CDR3 DNA sequence: TGTGCCAGCAGCGACCGACAGGGGGTTAATTCACCCCTCCACTTT.

The count of this clone is one. This chain joins TRBV18 and TRBJ2-7; 8 positions match TRBD1. Germline CDR1 and CDR2: KGHSH and LQKENI. V lost 0 bases and J lost 4; bases outside the gene matches: 2. This CDR3 comprises 14 residues. The CDR3 reads CASSPPDRGYEQYF. The CDR3 nucleotides are TGTGCCAGCTCACCACCCGACAGGGGATACGAGCAGTACTTC.

The chain links TRBV5-1 to TRBJ2-3; 8 nucleotides align to TRBD1. Germline loops: CDR1 SGHRS, CDR2 YFSETQ. Losses at the gene ends were 4 bases for V and 1 base for J; bases not matched to a gene: 5. This CDR3 is built from 15 residues. The CDR3 sequence is CASSGRGRGTDTQYF. DNA of the CDR3: TGCGCCAGCAGCGGCAGGGGGCGCGGCACAGATACGCAGTATTTT.

The rearrangement uses TRBV5-6 and TRBJ2-1; no reliable D call. Germline V gene lookup returns CDR1 SGHDT and CDR2 YYEEEE. The V gene lost 0 bases and the J gene lost 6 bases, with 13 bases spanning the gap. The CDR3 has 15 residues. The CDR3, as DNA: TGTGCCAGCAGCTTGGGACTGCCCGTCGGCAATGAGCAGTTCTTC. Translating it yields CASSLGLPVGNEQFF.

The V and J genes are TRBV9 and TRBJ2-7; 8 bases fit TRBD1. This CDR3 contains 15 residues. The trim removed 4 bases at V and 2 bases at J, leaving 8 bases unmatched. The germline V gene has CDR1 SGDLS and CDR2 YYNGEE. CDR3 coding DNA: TGTGCCAGCAGCCCGACGACAGGGGAGGCCTACGAGCAGTACTTC. Translation gives CASSPTTGEAYEQYF. Looking up the rest from reference TRBV9 and TRBJ2-7 gives the full variable domain: DSGVTQTPKHLITATGQRVTLRCSPRSGDLSVYWYQQSLDQGLQFLIQYYNGEERAKGNILERFSAQQFPDLHSELNLSSLELGDSALYFCASSPTTGEAYEQYFGPGTRLTVT.

This rearrangement joins TRBV2 to TRBJ2-2, with a tentative D call TRBD2 (5 bases). Germline CDR1 reads SNHLY; CDR2 reads FYNNEI. Trimming took 8 bases from V and 6 from J, leaving 10 bases between them. CDR3 length: 12 amino acids. The DNA for the CDR3 is TGTGCCAGCGGGAGATTATCCGGGGAGCTGTTTTTT. Protein sequence: CASGRLSGELFF.

The rearrangement uses TRBV7-9 and TRBJ2-7, with D perhaps matching TRBD1 (5 bases). The germline V and J ends were trimmed by 2 bases and 6 bases, with 14 bases remaining between them. The CDR3 spans 14 residues. Germline V lookup: CDR1 SEHNR, CDR2 FQNEAQ (reference sequence). The CDR3 region has the DNA TGTGCCAGCAGCTTAATATCCAGGGTCACCGAGCAGTACTTC. Protein product: CASSLISRVTEQYF. The variable domain in full, completed from reference TRBV7-9 and TRBJ2-7, reads DTGVSQNPRHKITKRGQNVTFRCDPISEHNRLYWYRQTLGQGPEFLTYFQNEAQLEKSRLLSDRFSAERPKGSFSTLEIQRTEQGDSAMYLCASSLISRVTEQYFGPGTRLTVT.

The chain joins TRBV5-1 to TRBJ2-7; the match to TRBD1 covers 8 bases. The CDR3 length is 16 residues. The J segment lost 0 bases and the V segment lost 4 bases, leaving 9 bases of the junction unmatched. Germline CDR1 is SGHRS and CDR2 is YFSETQ. The CDR3 DNA reads TGCGCCAGCAGCACCGCCCAGGGGGCCTTCTCCTACGAGCAGTACTTC. Protein sequence: CASSTAQGAFSYEQYF.

The rearrangement joins TRBV9 to TRBJ2-7, with a possible D match to TRBD2 (5 bases). Germline V gene data show CDR1 as SGDLS and CDR2 as YYNGEE. The CDR3 loop spans 15 amino acids. Between the trimmed V and J ends, which lost 4 bases and 2 bases, there was a span of 16 bases. For the CDR3, the DNA is TGTGCCAGCAGCCCTGGACTTGTCAGTCCCTACGAGCAGTACTTC. Its translation is CASSPGLVSPYEQYF.

This clone was detected only once. The chain couples TRBV27 to TRBJ2-3, with TRBD1 as a possible D gene (6 bases). From germline, CDR1 is MNHEY and CDR2 SMNVEV (reference sequence). The CDR3 loop spans 13 amino acids. Trimming took off 8 bases at V and 2 bases at J, with 11 bases between the two ends. CDR3: CASGGQPTDTQYF. CDR3 in DNA: TGTGCCAGCGGCGGACAGCCCACAGATACGCAGTATTTT.

The rearrangement uses TRBV27 and TRBJ2-3; maybe TRBD2 (5 bases). Per the germline V gene, CDR1 is MNHEY and CDR2 is SMNVEV (reference sequence). The CDR3 is made up of 10 amino acids. V was trimmed by 8 bases and J by 5 bases, leaving 5 bases between them. CDR3 nucleotide sequence: TGTGCCAGCGCGGGAGATACGCAGTATTTT. Its protein is CASAGDTQYF.

The rearrangement links TRBV10-1 to TRBJ2-7; TRBD1 matches 7 bases. The CDR3 is made up of 15 amino acids. From germline, CDR1 is WNHNN and CDR2 SYGVQD (reference sequence). V was pared by 4 bases and J by 2 bases, with 8 bases of the junction left unmatched. The CDR3 reads CASSVAGTETYEQYF. In nucleotides, the CDR3 is TGCGCCAGCAGTGTCGCCGGGACAGAGACCTACGAGCAGTACTTC.